This T cell receptor beta chain was retrieved from a study of identical twins. As regards this clonotype: The antigen remains unidentified.

cDNA carried unique molecular identifiers, and a universal primer site was added by template switching. TCRdb processed the 5' RACE reads anew with MiXCR; each CDR3 protein has one entry. This sample has roughly 280,000 distinct CDR3 sequences, with over 8.5% found just once. Broader study findings: Models, which agreed with sharing between unrelated individuals, nonetheless underestimated the out-of-frame TCR alpha sharing seen in monozygotic twins.

Every donor was a healthy Caucasian. The length of the CDR3 is 13 residues. Germline CDR1 LGHNA, CDR2 YSLEER. Trimming pared 4 bases from V and 5 bases from J, leaving 12 bases between. A further study also used this sample, focusing on yellow fever vaccine responses in identical twins.

The clonotype was recovered from a woman younger than 30 in good health. The specimen was CD8+ T cells sorted from blood. The chain has TRBV4-3 and TRBJ2-7; D may be TRBD2 (5 bases). The CDR3 reads CASSLLKGDEQYF. DNA for the CDR3: TGCGCCAGCAGCCTACTAAAGGGAGACGAGCAGTACTTC.